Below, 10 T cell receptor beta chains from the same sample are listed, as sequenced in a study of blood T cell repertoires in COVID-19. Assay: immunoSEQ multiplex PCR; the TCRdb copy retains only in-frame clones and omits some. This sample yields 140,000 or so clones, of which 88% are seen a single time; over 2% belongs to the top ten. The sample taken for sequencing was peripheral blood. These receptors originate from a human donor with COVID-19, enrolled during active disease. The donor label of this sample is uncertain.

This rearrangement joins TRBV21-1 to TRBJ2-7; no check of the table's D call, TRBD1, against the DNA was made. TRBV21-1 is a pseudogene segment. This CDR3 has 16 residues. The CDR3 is CASSKEGDRDVVEQYF. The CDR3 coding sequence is TGTGCCAGCAGCAAAGAAGGGGACAGGGACGTGGTCGAGCAGTACTTC.

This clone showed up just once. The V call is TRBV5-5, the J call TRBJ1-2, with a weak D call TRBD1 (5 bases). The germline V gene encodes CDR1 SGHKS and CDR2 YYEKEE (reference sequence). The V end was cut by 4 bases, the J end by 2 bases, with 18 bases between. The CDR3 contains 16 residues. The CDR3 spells CASSPDIWGDNYGYTF. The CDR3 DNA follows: TGTGCCAGCAGCCCGGACATTTGGGGTGACAACTATGGCTACACCTTC. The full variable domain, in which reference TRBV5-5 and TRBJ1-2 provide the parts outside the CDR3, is DAGVTQSPTHLIKTRGQQVTLRCSPISGHKSVSWYQQVLGQGPQFIFQYYEKEERGRGNFPDRFSARQFPNYSSELNVNALLLGDSALYLCASSPDIWGDNYGYTFGSGTRLTVV.

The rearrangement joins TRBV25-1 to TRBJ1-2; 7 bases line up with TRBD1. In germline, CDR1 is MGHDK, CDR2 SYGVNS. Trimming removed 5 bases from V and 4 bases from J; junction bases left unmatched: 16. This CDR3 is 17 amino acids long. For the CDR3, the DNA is TGTGCCAGCAGTCCGCGGGACAGCACCTCAGAACTCTATGGCTACACCTTC. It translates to CASSPRDSTSELYGYTF.

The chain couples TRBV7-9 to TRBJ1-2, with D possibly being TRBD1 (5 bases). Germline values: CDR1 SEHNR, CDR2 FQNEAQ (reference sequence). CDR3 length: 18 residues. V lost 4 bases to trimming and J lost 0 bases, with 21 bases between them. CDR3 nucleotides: TGTGCCAGCAGCTCGGGCCCCCGCCCAGACAGCGCTAACTATGGCTACACCTTC. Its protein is CASSSGPRPDSANYGYTF.

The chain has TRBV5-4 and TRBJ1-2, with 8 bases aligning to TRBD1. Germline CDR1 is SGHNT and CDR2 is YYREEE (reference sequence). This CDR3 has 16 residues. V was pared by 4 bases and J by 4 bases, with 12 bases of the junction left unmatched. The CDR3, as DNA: TGTGCCAGCAGCCGCCCCGACAGGGGTTTTGGCTATGGCTACACCTTC. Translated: CASSRPDRGFGYGYTF.

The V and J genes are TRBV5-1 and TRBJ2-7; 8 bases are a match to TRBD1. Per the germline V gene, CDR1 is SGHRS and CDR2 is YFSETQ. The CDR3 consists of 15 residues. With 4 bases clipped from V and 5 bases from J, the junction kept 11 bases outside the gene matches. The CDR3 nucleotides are TGCGCCAGCAGCCCAACCGGGACAGGCCGCCACGAGCAGTACTTC. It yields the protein CASSPTGTGRHEQYF.

In DNA, the CDR3 is TGTGCCAGTCGACTAGCGGGGGGCGGCAATGAGCAGTTCTTC. Its protein product is CASRLAGGGNEQFF. The chain recombines TRBV2 with TRBJ2-1; 13 positions agree with TRBD2. The CDR3 contains 14 residues. Per germline, CDR1 SNHLY and CDR2 FYNNEI. After removal of 9 bases from V and 6 bases from J, the junction contained 5 bases not matched to a gene.

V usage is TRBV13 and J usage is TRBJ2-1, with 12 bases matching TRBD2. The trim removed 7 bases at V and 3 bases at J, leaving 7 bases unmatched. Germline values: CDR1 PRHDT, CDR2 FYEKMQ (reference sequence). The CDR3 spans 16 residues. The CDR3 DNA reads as TGTGCCAGCACCAGGGCACTAGCGGGAGGCTACAATGAGCAGTTCTTC. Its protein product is CASTRALAGGYNEQFF.

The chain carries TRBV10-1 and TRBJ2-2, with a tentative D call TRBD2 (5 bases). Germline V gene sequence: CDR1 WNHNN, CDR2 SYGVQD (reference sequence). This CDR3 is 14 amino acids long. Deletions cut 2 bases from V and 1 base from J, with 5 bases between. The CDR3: CASSEEGNTGELFF. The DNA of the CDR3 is TGCGCCAGCAGTGAGGAGGGGAACACCGGGGAGCTGTTTTTT.

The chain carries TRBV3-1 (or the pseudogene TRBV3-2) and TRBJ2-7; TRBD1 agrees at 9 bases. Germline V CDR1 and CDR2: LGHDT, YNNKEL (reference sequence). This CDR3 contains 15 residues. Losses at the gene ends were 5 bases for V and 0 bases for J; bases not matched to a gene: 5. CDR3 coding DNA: TGTGCCAGCAGCGGGGGGGGACAGGGCTCCTACGAGCAGTACTTC. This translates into CASSGGGQGSYEQYF.